These T cell receptor beta chains were read from a single sample in a study of blood T cell repertoires in COVID-19. Produced via immunoSEQ multiplex PCR; TCRdb's table is partial and in-frame only. The sample records 70,000 to 95,000 clones, 88% being singletons. Sequenced input: peripheral blood. The receptors shown here come from a man between 65 and 85 years old with acute or convalescent COVID-19. The CDR3 runs from the conserved cysteine through the conserved F or W. The D gene is left open where the match is weak. Clone size is shown for a subset of rows, as once, few, many or a class of expanded clone.

TRBV27	TRBJ2-3	once	-	TGTGCCAGCGGCTGGGATACGCAGTATTTT	CASGWDTQYF
TRBV7-6	TRBJ2-6	-	-	TGTGCCAGCAGCGTCAAAACGGGGTTTTCTGGGGCCAACGTCCTGACTTTC	CASSVKTGFSGANVLTF
TRBV6-5	TRBJ2-7	-	TRBD2	TGTGCCAGCAGTTCCGGGACTAGCTACGAGCAGTACTTC	CASSSGTSYEQYF
TRBV2	TRBJ1-1	-	-	TGTGCCAGCTATGTAGATATGAACACTGAAGCTTTCTTT	CASYVDMNTEAFF
TRBV7-9	TRBJ2-7	-	-	TGTGCCAGCAGCACGGGACGGGACACCTACGAGCAGTACTTC	CASSTGRDTYEQYF
TRBV19	TRBJ2-1	-	TRBD2	TGTGCCAGTAGTCCTAAGCTCCGGCCTAGCGGGAGTTCCTACAATGAGCAGTTCTTC	CASSPKLRPSGSSYNEQFF
TRBV6-5	TRBJ1-2	-	-	TGTGCCAGCAGCGCACCGGGATCAACCTCAGGCGTGGGCTTC	CASSAPGSTSGVGF
TRBV29-1	TRBJ1-2	-	TRBD1	TGCAGCGATCGGGACAGCCACTATGGCTACACCTTC	CSDRDSHYGYTF
TRBV12-3/TRBV12-4	TRBJ1-2	-	-	TGTGCCAGCAGTTTCCGGGGGGGCTATGGCTACACCTTC	CASSFRGGYGYTF
TRBV3-1/TRBV3-2	TRBJ1-1	-	-	TGTGCCAGCAGCCAAGAGCAGGGCAACTCTGAAGCTTTCTTT	CASSQEQGNSEAFF
TRBV21-1	TRBJ2-7	many	-	TGTGCCAGCAGCAAAGAGTACATGACCTACGAGCAGTACTTC	CASSKEYMTYEQYF
TRBV2	TRBJ2-4	-	TRBD1	TGTGCCAGCAGGCTTACAACAGGGGGCGATAACATTCAGTACTTC	CASRLTTGGDNIQYF
TRBV5-1	TRBJ1-2	-	TRBD1	TGCGCCAGCAGTCCCGGGACAGGGAGGAACTATGGCTACACCTTC	CASSPGTGRNYGYTF
TRBV4-3	TRBJ2-7	-	-	TGCGCCAGCACACTATTCTTCAGGGATTCCTACGAGCAGTACTTC	CASTLFFRDSYEQYF
TRBV6-5	TRBJ2-3	-	TRBD2	TGTGCCAGCAGTATACTAGCGGGAGAGACAGATACGCAGTATTTT	CASSILAGETDTQYF
TRBV10-3	TRBJ2-7	-	-	TGTGCCATCAGTGAAGGAGGTACCGGCGAGCAGTACTTC	CAISEGGTGEQYF
TRBV7-2	TRBJ1-3	-	-	TGTGCCAGCAGCTCCCAGGGGATACGGGGAAACACCATATATTTT	CASSSQGIRGNTIYF
TRBV5-1	TRBJ1-4	once	TRBD1	TGCGCCAGCAGCTTAACAGGGGGCTATGCAACTAATGAAAAACTGTTTTTT	CASSLTGGYATNEKLFF
TRBV29-1	TRBJ2-5	-	-	TGCAGCGGTACAGGGTTCCAAGAGACCCAGTACTTC	CSGTGFQETQYF
TRBV7-8	TRBJ1-6	-	-	TGTGCCAGCAGCTTAGTAGTGTCTATGACGGGTAATTCACCCCTCCACTTT	CASSLVVSMTGNSPLHF
TRBV7-9	TRBJ1-2	-	-	TGTGCCAGCAGCTTAGAGGGGGTTGGCTACACCTTC	CASSLEGVGYTF
TRBV28	TRBJ1-2	-	-	TGTGCGACCTCGGGGGTCCCTCTGGGCTATGGCTACACCTTC	CATSGVPLGYGYTF
TRBV5-3	TRBJ1-2	-	TRBD1	TGTGCCAGAAGCTCGGACAGGGGTTTTGGCTACACCTTC	CARSSDRGFGYTF
TRBV6-5	TRBJ1-3	-	-	TGTGCCAGCAGTTGGGGTTTGGGGGCTGGTGGAAACACCATATATTTT	CASSWGLGAGGNTIYF
TRBV4-3	TRBJ2-1	once	TRBD2	TGCGCCAGCAGCCGGACTAGCGGGAGCTCCTACAATGAGCAGTTCTTC	CASSRTSGSSYNEQFF
TRBV3-1/TRBV3-2	TRBJ1-4	-	-	TGTGCCAGCAGCCAAACTCAGGCCGCAAATGAAAAACTGTTTTTT	CASSQTQAANEKLFF
TRBV5-5	TRBJ1-2	few	-	TGTGCCAGCAGCTTGGATTCGGGACACCCCTGGGGCTACACCTTC	CASSLDSGHPWGYTF
TRBV7-9	TRBJ2-7	-	-	TGTGCCAGCAGCTTCCACGGACGGGGCTACGAGCAGTACTTC	CASSFHGRGYEQYF
TRBV5-5	TRBJ2-5	-	TRBD1	TGTGCCAGCAGCACCGGATCTTTCGGGACAGGGGTCGCAGAGACCCAGTACTTC	CASSTGSFGTGVAETQYF
TRBV7-2	TRBJ2-2	few	TRBD1	TGTGCCAGCAGCTTATATCGACAGGGGGCGTTCGGGGAGCTGTTTTTT	CASSLYRQGAFGELFF
TRBV27	TRBJ2-1	-	-	TGTGCCAGCAGTTCCCGACAGCAGACAAGCTCCTACAATGAGCAGTTCTTC	CASSSRQQTSSYNEQFF
TRBV27	TRBJ2-2	-	TRBD2	TGTGCCAGCAGGGGACTAGCGGGGGTCGGGGTGGTCACCGGGGAGCTGTTTTTT	CASRGLAGVGVVTGELFF
TRBV10-3	TRBJ2-3	-	TRBD1	TGTGCCACTCGGCCGGGACAGGCCATCACAGATACGCAGTATTTT	CATRPGQAITDTQYF
TRBV6-5	TRBJ1-2	once	-	TGTGCCAGCAGTTTAAGAGGCGCCTATGGCTACACCTTC	CASSLRGAYGYTF
TRBV29-1	TRBJ1-1	-	-	TGCAGCGTGGTCTCCCCTAAATCGGGCACTGAAGCTTTCTTT	CSVVSPKSGTEAFF
TRBV27	TRBJ2-3	-	-	TGTGCCAGCAGTCGGGGGACCTTCAGCACAGATACGCAGTATTTT	CASSRGTFSTDTQYF
TRBV6-5	TRBJ1-2	once	TRBD1	TGTGCCAGCAGCCCGACAGGGAACTATGGCTACACCTTC	CASSPTGNYGYTF
TRBV5-4	TRBJ1-3	-	-	TGTGCCAGCAGCCGGAAACAGGGAACTGGAAACACCATATATTTT	CASSRKQGTGNTIYF
TRBV7-2	TRBJ2-7	-	TRBD1	TGTGCCAGCAGCCCCCGACAGGGGAAGTACGAGCAGTACTTC	CASSPRQGKYEQYF
TRBV6-2/TRBV6-3	TRBJ1-4	-	-	TGTGCCAGCAGTTACGACAGAAATGAAAAACTGTTTTTT	CASSYDRNEKLFF
TRBV5-8	TRBJ2-7	-	TRBD1	TGTGCCAGCAGCTTTACCTACAGGGGCGACTACGAGCAGTACTTC	CASSFTYRGDYEQYF
TRBV11-3	TRBJ1-1	-	-	TGTGCCAGCAGCTTAGAGGGTCGAGAAGCAGGGAACACTGAAGCTTTCTTT	CASSLEGREAGNTEAFF
TRBV24-1	TRBJ1-2	-	-	TGTGCCACCAGTGATTTGGGTACTAGGGGGGGAGGGTATGGCTACACCTTC	CATSDLGTRGGGYGYTF
TRBV10-1	TRBJ2-2	-	-	TGCGCCAGCAGGGCTAGCGTGGCCGGGGAGCTGTTTTTT	CASRASVAGELFF
TRBV5-6	TRBJ1-3	-	-	TGTGCCAGCAGCTTGCTTGCGGCGAACTCTGGAAACACCATATATTTT	CASSLLAANSGNTIYF
TRBV9	TRBJ2-1	-	-	TGTGCCAGCAGCGTAGCGCAGGAAGCCTACAATGAGCAGTTCTTC	CASSVAQEAYNEQFF
TRBV2	TRBJ2-3	-	TRBD2	TGTGCCAGCAGTTTTAGCGGGGATACGCAGTATTTT	CASSFSGDTQYF
TRBV24-1	TRBJ1-5	once	TRBD1	TGTGCCACCAGTGATGGAAACAGGGGGGGTCAGCCCCAGCATTTT	CATSDGNRGGQPQHF
TRBV9	TRBJ1-3	-	-	TGTGCCAGCAGCCCCCAGGTTGTCTCTGGAAACACCATATATTTT	CASSPQVVSGNTIYF
TRBV5-1	TRBJ1-1	-	-	TGCGCCAGCAGCTTGGAATCCTACCCTATGAACACTGAAGCTTTCTTT	CASSLESYPMNTEAFF
TRBV6-5	TRBJ1-1	-	TRBD1	TGTGCCAGCAGTTACGGAGGGACAGTCGGGGAAGCTTTCTTT	CASSYGGTVGEAFF
TRBV2	TRBJ2-3	once	-	TGTGCCAGCATATTGGTTCAGGGATTGCAGTATTTT	CASILVQGLQYF